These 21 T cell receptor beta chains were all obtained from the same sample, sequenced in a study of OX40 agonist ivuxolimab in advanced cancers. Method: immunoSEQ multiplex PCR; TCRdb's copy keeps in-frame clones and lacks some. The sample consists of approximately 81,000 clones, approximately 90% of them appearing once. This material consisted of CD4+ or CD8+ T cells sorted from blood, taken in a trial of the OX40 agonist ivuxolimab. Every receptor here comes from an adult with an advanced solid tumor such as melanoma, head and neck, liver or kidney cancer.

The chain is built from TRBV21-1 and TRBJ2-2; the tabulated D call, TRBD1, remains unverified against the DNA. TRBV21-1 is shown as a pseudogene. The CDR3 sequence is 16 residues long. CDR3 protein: CASSKGCRANTGELFF. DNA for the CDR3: TGTGCCAGCAGCAAAGGGTGCAGGGCGAACACCGGGGAGCTGTTTTTT.

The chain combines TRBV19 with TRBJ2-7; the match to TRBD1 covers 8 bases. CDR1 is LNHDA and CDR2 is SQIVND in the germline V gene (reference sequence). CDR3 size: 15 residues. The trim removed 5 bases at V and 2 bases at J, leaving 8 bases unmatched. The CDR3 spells CASSLGQAFTYEQYF. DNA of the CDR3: TGTGCCAGTAGTTTGGGACAGGCCTTTACCTACGAGCAGTACTTC.

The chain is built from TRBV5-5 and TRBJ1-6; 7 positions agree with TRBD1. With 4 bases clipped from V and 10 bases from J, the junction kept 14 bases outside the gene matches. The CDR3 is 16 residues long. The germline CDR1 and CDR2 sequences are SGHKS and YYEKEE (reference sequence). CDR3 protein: CASSPTLTTGWSPLHF. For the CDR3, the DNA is TGTGCCAGCAGCCCCACCCTGACGACAGGGTGGTCACCCCTCCACTTT.

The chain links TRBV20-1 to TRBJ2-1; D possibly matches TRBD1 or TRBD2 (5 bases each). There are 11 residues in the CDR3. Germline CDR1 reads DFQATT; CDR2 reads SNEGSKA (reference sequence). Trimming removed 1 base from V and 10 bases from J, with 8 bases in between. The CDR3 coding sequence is TGCAGTGCTAGAGGCAGGGACGAGCAGTTCTTC. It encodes CSARGRDEQFF.

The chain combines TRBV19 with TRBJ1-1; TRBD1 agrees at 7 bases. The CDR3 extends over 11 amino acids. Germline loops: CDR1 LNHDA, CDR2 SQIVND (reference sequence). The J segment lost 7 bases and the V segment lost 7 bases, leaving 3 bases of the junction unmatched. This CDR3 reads CASTGTVEAFF. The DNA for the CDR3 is TGTGCCAGTACCGGGACAGTTGAAGCTTTCTTT.

The CDR3: CASSVAGNQPQHF. DNA of the CDR3: TGTGCCAGCAGTGTAGCGGGGAATCAGCCCCAGCATTTT. The rearrangement joins TRBV2 to TRBJ1-5; D is undetermined. Looked up from germline, CDR1 is SNHLY and CDR2 is FYNNEI. Trimming took 4 bases from V and 4 from J, leaving 8 bases between them. The CDR3 sequence is 13 residues long.

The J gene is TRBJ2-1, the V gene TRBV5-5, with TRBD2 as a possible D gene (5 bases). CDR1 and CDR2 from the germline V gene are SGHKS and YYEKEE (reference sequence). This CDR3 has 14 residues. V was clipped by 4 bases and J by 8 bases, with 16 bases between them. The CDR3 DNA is TGTGCCAGCAGCCTGGACTCCCCGCCCCATGAGCAGTTCTTC. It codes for CASSLDSPPHEQFF.

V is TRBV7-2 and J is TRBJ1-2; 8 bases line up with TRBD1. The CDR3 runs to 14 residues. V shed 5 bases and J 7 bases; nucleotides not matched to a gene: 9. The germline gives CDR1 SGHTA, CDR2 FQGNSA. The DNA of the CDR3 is TGTGCCAGCAGCCTTGGAGGACAGGGAGGTGGCTACACCTTC. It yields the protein CASSLGGQGGGYTF.

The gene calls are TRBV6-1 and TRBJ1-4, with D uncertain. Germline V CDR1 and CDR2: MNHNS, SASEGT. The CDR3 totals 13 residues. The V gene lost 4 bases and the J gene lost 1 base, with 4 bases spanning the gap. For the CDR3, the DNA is TGTGCCAGCAGTGGAGGAACTAATGAAAAACTGTTTTTT. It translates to CASSGGTNEKLFF.

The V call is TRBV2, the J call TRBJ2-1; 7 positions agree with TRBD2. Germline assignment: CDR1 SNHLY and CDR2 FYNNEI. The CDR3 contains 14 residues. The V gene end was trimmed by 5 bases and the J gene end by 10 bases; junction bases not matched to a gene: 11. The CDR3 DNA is TGTGCCAGCAGTCGGGAGGTTTTGTGGGTGGAGCAGTTCTTC. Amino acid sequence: CASSREVLWVEQFF.

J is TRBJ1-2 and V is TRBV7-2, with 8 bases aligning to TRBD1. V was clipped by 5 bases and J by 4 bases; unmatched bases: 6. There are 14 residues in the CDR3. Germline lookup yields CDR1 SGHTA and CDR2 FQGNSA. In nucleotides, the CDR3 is TGTGCCAGCAGCAGAACAGGGGGGAGCTATGGCTACACCTTC. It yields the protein CASSRTGGSYGYTF.

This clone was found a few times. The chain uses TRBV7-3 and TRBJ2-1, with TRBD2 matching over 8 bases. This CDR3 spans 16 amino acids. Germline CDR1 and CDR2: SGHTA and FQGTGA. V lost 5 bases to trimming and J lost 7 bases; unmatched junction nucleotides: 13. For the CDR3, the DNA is TGTGCCAGCAGCCCAAATACGGGGGGGCGGCTGAATGAGCAGTTCTTC. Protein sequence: CASSPNTGGRLNEQFF.

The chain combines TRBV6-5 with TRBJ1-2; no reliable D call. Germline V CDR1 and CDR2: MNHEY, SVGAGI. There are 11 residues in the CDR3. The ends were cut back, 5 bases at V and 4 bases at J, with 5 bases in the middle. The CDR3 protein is CASSQIYGYTF. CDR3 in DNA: TGTGCCAGCAGTCAGATCTATGGCTACACCTTC.

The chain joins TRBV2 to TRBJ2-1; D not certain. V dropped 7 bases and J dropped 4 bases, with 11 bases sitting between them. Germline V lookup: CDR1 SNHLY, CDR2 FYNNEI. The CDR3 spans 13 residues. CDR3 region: CASNLMKYNEQFF. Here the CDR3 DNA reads TGTGCCAGCAACCTAATGAAGTACAATGAGCAGTTCTTC.

DNA for the CDR3: TGCGCCAGCAGCTTGGGAGGGAGCACGAACACCGGGGAGCTGTTTTTT. Amino acids: CASSLGGSTNTGELFF. The chain links TRBV5-1 to TRBJ2-2; D might be TRBD2 (5 bases). Per the germline V gene, CDR1 is SGHRS and CDR2 is YFSETQ. Trimming stripped 0 bases from V and 0 bases from J, with 9 bases between. This CDR3 spans 16 amino acids.

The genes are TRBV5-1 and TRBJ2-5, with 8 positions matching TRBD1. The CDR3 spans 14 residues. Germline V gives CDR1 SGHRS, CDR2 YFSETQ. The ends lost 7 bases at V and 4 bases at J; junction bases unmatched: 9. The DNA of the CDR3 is TGCGCCAGCCGTATAGACAGGGGAAGAGAGACCCAGTACTTC. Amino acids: CASRIDRGRETQYF.

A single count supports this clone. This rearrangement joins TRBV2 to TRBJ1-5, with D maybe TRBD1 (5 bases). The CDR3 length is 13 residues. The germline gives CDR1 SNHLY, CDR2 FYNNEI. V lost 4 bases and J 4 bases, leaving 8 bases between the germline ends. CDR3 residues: CASSGGGNQPQHF. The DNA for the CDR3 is TGTGCCAGCAGTGGGGGGGGAAATCAGCCCCAGCATTTT. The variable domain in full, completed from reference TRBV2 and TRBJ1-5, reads EPEVTQTPSHQVTQMGQEVILRCVPISNHLYFYWYRQILGQKVEFLVSFYNNEISEKSEIFDDQFSVERPDGSNFTLKIRSTKLEDSAMYFCASSGGGNQPQHFGDGTRLSIL.

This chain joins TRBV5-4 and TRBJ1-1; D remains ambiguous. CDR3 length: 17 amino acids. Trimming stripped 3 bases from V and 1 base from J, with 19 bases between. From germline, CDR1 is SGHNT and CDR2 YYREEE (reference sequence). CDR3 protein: CASSSPRGGFQNTEAFF. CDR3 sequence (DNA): TGTGCCAGCAGCTCTCCCCGGGGAGGATTCCAGAACACTGAAGCTTTCTTT.

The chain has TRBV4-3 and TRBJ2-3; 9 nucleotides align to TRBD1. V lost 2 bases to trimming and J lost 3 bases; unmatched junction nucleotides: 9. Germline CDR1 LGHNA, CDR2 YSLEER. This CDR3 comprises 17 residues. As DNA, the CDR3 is TGCGCCAGCAGCCAAATTACCGGGACAGGGTGGACAGATACGCAGTATTTT. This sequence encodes CASSQITGTGWTDTQYF.

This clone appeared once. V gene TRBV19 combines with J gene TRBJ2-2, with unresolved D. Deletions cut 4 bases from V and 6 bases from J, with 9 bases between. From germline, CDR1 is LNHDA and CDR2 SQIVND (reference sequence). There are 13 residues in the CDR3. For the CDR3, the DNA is TGTGCCAGTAGTAACTCCGGCGCCGGGGAGCTGTTTTTT. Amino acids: CASSNSGAGELFF.

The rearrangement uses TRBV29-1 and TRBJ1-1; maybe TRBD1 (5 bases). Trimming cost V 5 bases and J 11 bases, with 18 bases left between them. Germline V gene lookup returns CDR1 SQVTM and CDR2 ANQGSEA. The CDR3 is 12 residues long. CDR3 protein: CSVSPASGAAFF. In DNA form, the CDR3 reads TGCAGCGTTTCCCCTGCTTCTGGGGCCGCTTTCTTT.